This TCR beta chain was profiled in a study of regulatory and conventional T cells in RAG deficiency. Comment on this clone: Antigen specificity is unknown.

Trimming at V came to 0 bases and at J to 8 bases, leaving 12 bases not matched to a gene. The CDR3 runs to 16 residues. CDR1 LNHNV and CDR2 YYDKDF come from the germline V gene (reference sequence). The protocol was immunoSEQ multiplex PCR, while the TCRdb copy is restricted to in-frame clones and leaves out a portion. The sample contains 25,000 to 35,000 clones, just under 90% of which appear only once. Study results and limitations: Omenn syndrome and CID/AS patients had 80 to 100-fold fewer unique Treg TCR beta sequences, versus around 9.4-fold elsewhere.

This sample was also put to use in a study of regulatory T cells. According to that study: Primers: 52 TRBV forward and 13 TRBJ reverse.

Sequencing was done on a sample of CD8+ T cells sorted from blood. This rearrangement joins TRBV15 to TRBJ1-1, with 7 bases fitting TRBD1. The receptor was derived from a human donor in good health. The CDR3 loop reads CATSRDREGASDEAFF. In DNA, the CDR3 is TGTGCCACCAGCAGAGATCGAGAGGGGGCATCGGACGAAGCTTTCTTT.